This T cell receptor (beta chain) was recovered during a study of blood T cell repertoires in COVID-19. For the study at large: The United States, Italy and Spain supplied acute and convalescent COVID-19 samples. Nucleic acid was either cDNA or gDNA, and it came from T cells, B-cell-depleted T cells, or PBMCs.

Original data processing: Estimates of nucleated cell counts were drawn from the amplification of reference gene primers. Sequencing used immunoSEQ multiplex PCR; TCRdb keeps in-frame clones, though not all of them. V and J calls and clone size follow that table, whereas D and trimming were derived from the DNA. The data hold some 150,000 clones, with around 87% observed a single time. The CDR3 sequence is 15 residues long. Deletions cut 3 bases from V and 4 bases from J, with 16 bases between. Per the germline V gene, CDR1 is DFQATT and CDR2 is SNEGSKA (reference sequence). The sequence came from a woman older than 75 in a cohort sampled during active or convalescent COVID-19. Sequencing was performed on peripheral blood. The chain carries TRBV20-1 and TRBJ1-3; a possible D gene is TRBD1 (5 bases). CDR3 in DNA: TGCAGTGCTAGTGTCCCAGGGTGGGGAGGAAACACCATATATTTT. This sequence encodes CSASVPGWGGNTIYF.